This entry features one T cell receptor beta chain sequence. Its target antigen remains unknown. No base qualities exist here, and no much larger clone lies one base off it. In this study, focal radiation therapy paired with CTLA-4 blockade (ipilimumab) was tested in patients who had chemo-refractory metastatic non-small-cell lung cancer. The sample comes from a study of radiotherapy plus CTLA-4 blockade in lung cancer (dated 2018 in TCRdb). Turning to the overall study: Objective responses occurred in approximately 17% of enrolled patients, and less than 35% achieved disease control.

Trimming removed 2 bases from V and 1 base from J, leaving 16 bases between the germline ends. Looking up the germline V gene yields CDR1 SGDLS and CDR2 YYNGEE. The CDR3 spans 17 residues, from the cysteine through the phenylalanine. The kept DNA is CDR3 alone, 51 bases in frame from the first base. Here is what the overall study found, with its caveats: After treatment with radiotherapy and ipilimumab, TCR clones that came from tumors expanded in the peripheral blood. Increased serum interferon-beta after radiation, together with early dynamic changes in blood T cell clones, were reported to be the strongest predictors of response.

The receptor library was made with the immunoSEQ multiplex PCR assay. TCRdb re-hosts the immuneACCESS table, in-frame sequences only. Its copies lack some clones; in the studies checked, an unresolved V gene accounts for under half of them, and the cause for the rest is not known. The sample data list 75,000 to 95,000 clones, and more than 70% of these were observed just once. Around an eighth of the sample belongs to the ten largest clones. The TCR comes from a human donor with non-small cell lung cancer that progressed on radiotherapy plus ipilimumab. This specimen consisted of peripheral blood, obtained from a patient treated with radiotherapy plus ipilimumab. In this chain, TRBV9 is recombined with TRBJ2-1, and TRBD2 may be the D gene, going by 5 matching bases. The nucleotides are TGTGCCAGCAGCGTGGCGATACGGGGAACTTCCTACAATGAGCAGTTCTTC. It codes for CASSVAIRGTSYNEQFF. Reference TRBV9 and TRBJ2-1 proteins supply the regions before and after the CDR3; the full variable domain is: DSGVTQTPKHLITATGQRVTLRCSPRSGDLSVYWYQQSLDQGLQFLIQYYNGEERAKGNILERFSAQQFPDLHSELNLSSLELGDSALYFCASSVAIRGTSYNEQFFGPGTRLTVL.